The present T cell receptor (beta chain) was sequenced within a study of blood T cell repertoires in COVID-19 (dated by TCRdb to the early 2020s). Regarding the study in general: Collaborator samples came from the United States, Italy and Spain and covered acute and convalescent phases of COVID-19. The material from the prospective study consisted of cDNA or gDNA derived from T cells, B-cell-depleted T cells, or PBMCs. Deeply sampled blood TCRbeta repertoires from subjects exposed to, actively infected with, or recovered from COVID-19 were included in the dataset. The repertoires were released in a freely available public database intended as a resource for research on the immune response to SARS-CoV-2. The samples were drawn from two sources: the first 160 participants of the ongoing ImmuneRACE study, and fewer than 1,500 subjects contributed by 6 global collaborators. A de-identified subject ID, COVID-19 status, age in years and sex were almost always included in the sample metadata. Where available, HLA class I and class II types were obtained from metadata supplied by the sample provider rather than from assay-based typing.

TCRbeta CDR3 regions were amplified from genomic DNA using the immunoSEQ Assay, a bias-controlled multiplex PCR. Regarding the original processing steps: The number of nucleated cells in each sample was estimated by amplification of reference gene primers within the assay. Sequence reads were collapsed and filtered to measure the absolute abundance of every unique TCRbeta CDR3 rearrangement. For each sample, productive Simpson clonality was calculated by taking the square root of Simpson's diversity index across productive rearrangements. As stored in TCRdb, this immuneACCESS dataset retains in-frame rearrangements with V and J assigned. A fraction of the clones does not appear; measured against another copy, unresolved V genes explain less than half of the discrepancy, and the remainder lacks a known reason. V, J and clone size are those of that table, while D and trimming were read from the DNA. A total of 140,000 or so clones appear in this sample, approximately 80% of them only once. The leading ten clones occupy about 5% of the sample.

CDR1 and CDR2, per the germline V gene, are SGHDT and YYEEEE. The germline V and J ends show losses of 0 bases and 5 bases respectively, and no gene match explains 10 bases of the junction. CDR3 length: 16 amino acids, cysteine to phenylalanine. Just the 48-base CDR3 DNA is kept, in frame starting at base 1. In regard to this clone: Its cognate antigen has yet to be identified. Base quality data are lacking; no much larger clone is found one base away.

General findings and caveats noted by the study authors: Clinical and demographic metadata were provided uncurated, with the amount varying by source and participant.

Each collaborating institution followed its own protocols to collect whole blood in K2EDTA tubes. For TCRbeta analysis, collaborators shipped samples as frozen whole blood, isolated PBMCs, or DNA extracted from either of those sample types. The sequence came from a woman between 45 and 60 years old with acute or convalescent COVID-19. This chain is built from TRBV5-6 and TRBJ1-2; TRBD1 matches 7 bases in the middle. The sequenced sample was peripheral blood. In nucleotides, the sequence is TGTGCCAGCAGCTTGGGTGACAGGGCCCCTAGTTATGGCTACACCTTC. Its translation reads: CASSLGDRAPSYGYTF.